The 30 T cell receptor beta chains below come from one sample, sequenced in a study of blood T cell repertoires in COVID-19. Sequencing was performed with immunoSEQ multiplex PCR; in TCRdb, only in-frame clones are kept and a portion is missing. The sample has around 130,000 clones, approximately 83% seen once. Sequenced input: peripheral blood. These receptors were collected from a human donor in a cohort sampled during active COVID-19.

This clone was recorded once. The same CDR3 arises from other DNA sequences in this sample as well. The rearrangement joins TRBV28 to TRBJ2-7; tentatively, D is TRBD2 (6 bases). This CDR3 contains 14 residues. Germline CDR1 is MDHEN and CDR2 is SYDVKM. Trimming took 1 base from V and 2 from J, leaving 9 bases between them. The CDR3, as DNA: TGTGCCAGCAGTTTATTGGGGGGAACCTACGAGCAGTACTTC. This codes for CASSLLGGTYEQYF.

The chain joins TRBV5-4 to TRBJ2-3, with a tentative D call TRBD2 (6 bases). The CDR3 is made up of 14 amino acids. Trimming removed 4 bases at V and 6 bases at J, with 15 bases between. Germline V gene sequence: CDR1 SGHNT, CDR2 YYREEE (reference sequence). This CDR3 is CASSLRLREDTQYF. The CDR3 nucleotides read TGTGCCAGCAGCCTCCGACTCCGGGAGGATACGCAGTATTTT.

The CDR3 bases are TGTGCCAGCAGCCAAGGCCTAGGCGGGGGGGCCTTTTTTGCTGCAGATACGCAGTATTTT. Protein sequence: CASSQGLGGGAFFAADTQYF. The V and J genes are TRBV3-1 (or the pseudogene TRBV3-2) and TRBJ2-3; 9 bases match TRBD2. Germline trimming cut 1 base from V and 4 bases from J; bases unmatched to any gene: 18. Germline assignment: CDR1 LGHDT and CDR2 YNNKEL (reference sequence). This CDR3 spans 20 amino acids.

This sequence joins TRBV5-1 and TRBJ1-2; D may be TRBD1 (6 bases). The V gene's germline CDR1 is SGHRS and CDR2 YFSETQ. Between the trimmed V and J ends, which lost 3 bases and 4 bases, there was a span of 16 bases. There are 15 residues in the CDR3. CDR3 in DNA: TGCGCCAGCAGCTGGGGGCAGGGTGAGGCCTATGGCTACACCTTC. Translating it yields CASSWGQGEAYGYTF.

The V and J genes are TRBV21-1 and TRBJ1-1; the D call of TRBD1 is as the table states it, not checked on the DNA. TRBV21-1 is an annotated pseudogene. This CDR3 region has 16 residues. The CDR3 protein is CASSNDPGAELAEAFF. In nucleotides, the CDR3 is TGTGCCAGCAGCAACGATCCAGGGGCAGAGTTAGCTGAAGCTTTCTTT.

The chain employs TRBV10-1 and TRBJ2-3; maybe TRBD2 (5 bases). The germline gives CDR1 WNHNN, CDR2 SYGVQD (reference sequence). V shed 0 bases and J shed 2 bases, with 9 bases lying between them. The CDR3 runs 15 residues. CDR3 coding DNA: TGCGCCAGCAGTGAGTCAGGCGGGTCCACAGATACGCAGTATTTT. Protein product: CASSESGGSTDTQYF.

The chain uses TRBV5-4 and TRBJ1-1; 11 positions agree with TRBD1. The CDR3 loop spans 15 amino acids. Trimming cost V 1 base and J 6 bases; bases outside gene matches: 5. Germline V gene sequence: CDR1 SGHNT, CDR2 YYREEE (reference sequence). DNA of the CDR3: TGTGCCAGCAGCTTGACGGGGGACAGGGGGTCTGAAGCTTTCTTT. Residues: CASSLTGDRGSEAFF.

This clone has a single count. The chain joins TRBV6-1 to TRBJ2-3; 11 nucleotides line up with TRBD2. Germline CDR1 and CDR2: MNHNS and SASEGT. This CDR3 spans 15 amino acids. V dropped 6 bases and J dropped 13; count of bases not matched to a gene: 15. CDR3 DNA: TGTGCCAGCAGGGACGGGACTAGCGGCCTCGATGTCAAGTATTTT. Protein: CASRDGTSGLDVKYF.

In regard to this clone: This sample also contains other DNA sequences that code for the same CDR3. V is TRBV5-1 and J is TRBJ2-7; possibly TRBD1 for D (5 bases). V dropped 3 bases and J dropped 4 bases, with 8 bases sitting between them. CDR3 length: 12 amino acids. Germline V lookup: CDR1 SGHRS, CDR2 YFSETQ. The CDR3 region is CASSSQGYEQYF. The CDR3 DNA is TGCGCCAGCAGCTCCCAGGGATACGAGCAGTACTTC.

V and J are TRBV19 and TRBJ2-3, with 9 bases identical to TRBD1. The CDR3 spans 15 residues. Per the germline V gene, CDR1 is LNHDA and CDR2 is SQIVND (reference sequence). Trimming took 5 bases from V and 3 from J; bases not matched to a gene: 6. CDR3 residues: CASSLGQGSTDTQYF. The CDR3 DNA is TGTGCCAGTAGTCTGGGACAGGGCTCAACAGATACGCAGTATTTT.

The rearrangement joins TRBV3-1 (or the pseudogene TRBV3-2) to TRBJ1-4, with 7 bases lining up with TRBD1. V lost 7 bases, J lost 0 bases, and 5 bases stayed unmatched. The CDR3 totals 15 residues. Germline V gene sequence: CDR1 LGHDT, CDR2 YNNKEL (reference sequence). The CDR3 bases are TGTGCCAGCAACAACAGGGGTACAACTAATGAAAAACTGTTTTTT. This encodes CASNNRGTTNEKLFF.

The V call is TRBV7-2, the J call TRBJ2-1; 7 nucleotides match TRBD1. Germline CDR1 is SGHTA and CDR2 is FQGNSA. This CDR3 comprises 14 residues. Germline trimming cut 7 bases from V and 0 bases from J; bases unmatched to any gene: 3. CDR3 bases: TGTGCCAGCACCGCAGGGGGCTCCTACAATGAGCAGTTCTTC. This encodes CASTAGGSYNEQFF.

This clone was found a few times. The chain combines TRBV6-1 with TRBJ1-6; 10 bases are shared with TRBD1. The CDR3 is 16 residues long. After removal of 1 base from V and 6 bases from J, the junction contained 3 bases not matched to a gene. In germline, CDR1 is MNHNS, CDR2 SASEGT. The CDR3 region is CASSEGQGASNSPLHF. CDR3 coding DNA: TGTGCCAGCAGTGAAGGACAGGGGGCTTCTAATTCACCCCTCCACTTT.

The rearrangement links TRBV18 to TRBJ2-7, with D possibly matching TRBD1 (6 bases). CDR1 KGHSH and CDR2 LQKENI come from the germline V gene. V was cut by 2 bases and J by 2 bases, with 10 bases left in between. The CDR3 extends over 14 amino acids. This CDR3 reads CASSPGAGAYEQYF. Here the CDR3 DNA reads TGTGCCAGCTCACCAGGGGCAGGGGCCTACGAGCAGTACTTC.

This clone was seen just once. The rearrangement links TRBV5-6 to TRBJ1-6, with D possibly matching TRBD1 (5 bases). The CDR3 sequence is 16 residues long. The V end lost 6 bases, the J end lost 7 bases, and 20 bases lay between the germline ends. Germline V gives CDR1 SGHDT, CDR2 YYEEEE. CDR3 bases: TGTGCCAGCACCTACGGCAGGGCGCCACAAAATTCACCCCTCCACTTT. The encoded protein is CASTYGRAPQNSPLHF.

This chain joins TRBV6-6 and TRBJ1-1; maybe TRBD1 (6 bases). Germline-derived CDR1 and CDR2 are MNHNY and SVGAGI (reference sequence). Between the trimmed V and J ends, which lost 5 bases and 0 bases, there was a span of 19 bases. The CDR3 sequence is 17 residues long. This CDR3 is CASSQLGGAFMNTEAFF. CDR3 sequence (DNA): TGTGCCAGCAGTCAGCTGGGGGGGGCGTTTATGAACACTGAAGCTTTCTTT.

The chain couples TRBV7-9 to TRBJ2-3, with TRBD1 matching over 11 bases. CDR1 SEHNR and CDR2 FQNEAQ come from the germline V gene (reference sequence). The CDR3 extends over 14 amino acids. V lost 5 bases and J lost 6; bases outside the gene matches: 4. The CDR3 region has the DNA TGTGCCAGCAGCCCGGACAGGGGGCCGGATACGCAGTATTTT. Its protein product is CASSPDRGPDTQYF.

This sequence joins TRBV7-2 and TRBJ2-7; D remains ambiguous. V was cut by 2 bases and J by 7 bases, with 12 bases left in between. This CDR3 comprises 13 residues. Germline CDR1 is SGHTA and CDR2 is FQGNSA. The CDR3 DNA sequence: TGTGCCAGCAGCTTATCCCCTAGTGAAGAGCAGTACTTC. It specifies CASSLSPSEEQYF.

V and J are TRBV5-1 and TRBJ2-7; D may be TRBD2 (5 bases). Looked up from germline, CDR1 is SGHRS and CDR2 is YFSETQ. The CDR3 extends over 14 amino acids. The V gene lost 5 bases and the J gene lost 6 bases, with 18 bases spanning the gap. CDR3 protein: CASRFGVELPEQYF. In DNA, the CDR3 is TGCGCCAGCAGGTTCGGGGTAGAACTCCCCGAGCAGTACTTC.

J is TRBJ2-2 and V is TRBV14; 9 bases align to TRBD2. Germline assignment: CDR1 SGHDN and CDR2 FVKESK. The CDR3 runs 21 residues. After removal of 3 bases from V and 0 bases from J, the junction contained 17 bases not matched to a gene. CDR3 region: CASSHTKGLAPTRPNTGELFF. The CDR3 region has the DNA TGTGCCAGCAGCCATACTAAGGGACTAGCCCCGACGCGGCCGAACACCGGGGAGCTGTTTTTT.

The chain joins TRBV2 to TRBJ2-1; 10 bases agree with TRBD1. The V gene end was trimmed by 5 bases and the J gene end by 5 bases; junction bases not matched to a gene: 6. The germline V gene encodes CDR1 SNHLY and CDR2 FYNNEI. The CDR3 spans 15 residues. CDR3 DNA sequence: TGTGCCAGCAGTAACGACAGGGGGCTGGACAATGAGCAGTTCTTC. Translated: CASSNDRGLDNEQFF.

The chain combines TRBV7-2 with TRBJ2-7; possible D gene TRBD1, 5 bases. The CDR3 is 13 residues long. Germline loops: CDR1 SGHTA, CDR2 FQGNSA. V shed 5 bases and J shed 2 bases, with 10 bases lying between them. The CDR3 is CASSPDRAYEQYF. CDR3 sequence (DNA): TGTGCCAGCAGCCCCGACAGAGCCTACGAGCAGTACTTC.

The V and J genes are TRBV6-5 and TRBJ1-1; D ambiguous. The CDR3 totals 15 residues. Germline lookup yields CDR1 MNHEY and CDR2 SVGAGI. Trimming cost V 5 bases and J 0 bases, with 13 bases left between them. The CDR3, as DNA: TGTGCCAGCAGTCCCGGGTCGCTGATGAACACTGAAGCTTTCTTT. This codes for CASSPGSLMNTEAFF.

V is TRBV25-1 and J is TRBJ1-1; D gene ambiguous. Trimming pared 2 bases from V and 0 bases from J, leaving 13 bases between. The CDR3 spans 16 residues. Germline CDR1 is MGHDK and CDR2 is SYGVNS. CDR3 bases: TGTGCCAGCAGTGAAGCCCATGGCACTATGAACACTGAAGCTTTCTTT. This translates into CASSEAHGTMNTEAFF.

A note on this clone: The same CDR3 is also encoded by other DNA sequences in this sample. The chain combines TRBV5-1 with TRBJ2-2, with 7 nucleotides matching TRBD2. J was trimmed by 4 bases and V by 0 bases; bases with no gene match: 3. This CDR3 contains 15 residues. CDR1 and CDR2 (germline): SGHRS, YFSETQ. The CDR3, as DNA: TGCGCCAGCAGCTTGGATACGGGGGGCACCGGGGAGCTGTTTTTT. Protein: CASSLDTGGTGELFF.

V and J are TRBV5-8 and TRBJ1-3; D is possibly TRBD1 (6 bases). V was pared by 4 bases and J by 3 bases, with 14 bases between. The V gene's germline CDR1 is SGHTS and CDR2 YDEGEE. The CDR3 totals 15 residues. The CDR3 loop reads CASSPARGFGNTIYF. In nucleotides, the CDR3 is TGTGCCAGCAGCCCGGCCAGGGGATTTGGAAACACCATATATTTT.

Written as DNA, the CDR3 is TGTGCCAGCAGCCGCCCCGACAGCAACTATGGCTACACCTTC. Translating gives CASSRPDSNYGYTF. The J gene is TRBJ1-2, the V gene TRBV5-4; TRBD1 is a possible D gene (5 bases). V lost 4 bases and J lost 2, with 12 bases in between. This CDR3 has 14 residues. Germline V gene data show CDR1 as SGHNT and CDR2 as YYREEE (reference sequence).

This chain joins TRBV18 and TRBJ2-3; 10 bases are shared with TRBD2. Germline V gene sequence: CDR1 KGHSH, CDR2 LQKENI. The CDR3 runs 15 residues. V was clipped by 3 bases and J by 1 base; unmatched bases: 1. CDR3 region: CASSPGTSGTDTQYF. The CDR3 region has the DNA TGTGCCAGCTCACCTGGGACTAGCGGCACAGATACGCAGTATTTT.

For the CDR3, the DNA is TGTGCCAGCACTAGCCCGAACTCTGGAAACACCATATATTTT. It codes for CASTSPNSGNTIYF. The gene calls are TRBV6-6 and TRBJ1-3; D not resolved. Germline CDR1 and CDR2: MNHNY and SVGAGI (reference sequence). The V and J ends lost 7 bases and 0 bases respectively, with 10 bases between them. The CDR3 spans 14 residues.

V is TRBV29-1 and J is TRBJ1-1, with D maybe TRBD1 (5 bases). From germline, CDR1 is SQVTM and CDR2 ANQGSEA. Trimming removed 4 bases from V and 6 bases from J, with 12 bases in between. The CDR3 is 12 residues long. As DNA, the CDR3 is TGCAGCGTTGGTCAGGGTAACCCTGAAGCTTTCTTT. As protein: CSVGQGNPEAFF.